The T cell receptor (beta chain) described here comes from a study of cytomegalovirus exposure and HLA in healthy donors. Regarding the study as a whole: Among immune exposure information, only CMV serostatus was available. Later analysis identified a missense DCLRE1C variant that was linked to TCR beta V- and J-gene trimming. Presence/absence analyses assumed roughly uniform sequencing depth across donors, which may not hold.

The sample holds one count of this clone. Its cognate antigen is unknown. The CDR3 spans 15 residues. Germline V lookup: CDR1 SGHRS, CDR2 YFSETQ. With 2 bases clipped from V and 3 bases from J, the junction kept 4 bases outside the gene matches. Vbeta (60) and Jbeta (13) primers were used in the PCR. Authors' processing steps: Counted up in a later analysis, unique TCR beta chains came to some 72 million, with around 9.9 million shared. The protocol was immunoSEQ multiplex PCR, while the TCRdb copy is restricted to in-frame clones and leaves out a portion. The DNA was the basis for D and trimming; V, J and clone size are from that table. The data contain tens of thousands of clones, 64% of them seen just once; the ten biggest clones take up roughly 2%.

The sequenced sample was PBMCs. This sequence was found in a human donor in good health. The chain uses TRBV5-1 and TRBJ2-5; 10 bases fit TRBD2. CDR3 residues: CASSFRSGGEETQYF. CDR3 DNA: TGCGCCAGCAGCTTTAGAAGCGGGGGGGAAGAGACCCAGTACTTC.